Shown below are 26 T cell receptor beta chains from a single sample sequenced in a study of CD8 T cells in Susac syndrome. An amount of RNA that ranged from 0.5 to 1 ug was reverse transcribed with random hexamers. TCRdb redid the calling of the immunoSEQ multiplex PCR reads with MiXCR, one entry per CDR3 protein. The sample shows more than 250,000 distinct CDR3 sequences, approximately 90% of them seen only once. Source material: CD4+ T cells from PBMCs. The receptors come from a human donor with multiple sclerosis.

The chain uses TRBV15 and TRBJ2-2, with D uncertain. The CDR3 totals 13 residues. Germline loops: CDR1 LNHNV, CDR2 YYDKDF (reference sequence). V was pared by 5 bases and J by 0 bases, with 4 bases between. CDR3 bases: TGTGCCACCAGCCGTCCGAACACCGGGGAGCTGTTTTTT. This encodes CATSRPNTGELFF.

This rearrangement joins TRBV3-1 to TRBJ1-5; maybe TRBD1 (5 bases). The CDR3 contains 15 residues. CDR1 is LGHDT and CDR2 is YNNKEL in the germline V gene (reference sequence). V was pared by 5 bases and J by 5 bases, with 16 bases between. CDR3 nucleotide sequence: TGTGCCAGCAGCAGGGACCCTCAGGGCCATCAGCCCCAGCATTTT. Its translation: CASSRDPQGHQPQHF.

The V and J genes are TRBV30 and TRBJ1-1, with D perhaps TRBD1 (5 bases). The germline CDR1 and CDR2 sequences are GTSNPN and SVGIG (reference sequence). The CDR3 runs to 14 residues. Deletions cut 4 bases from V and 4 bases from J, with 16 bases between. The CDR3 coding sequence is TGTGCCTGGACATTTAGTCGGGGGACCACTGAAGCTTTCTTT. Its translation: CAWTFSRGTTEAFF.

For the CDR3, the DNA is TGTGCCAGTAGTATCGGTCGGATTAATGAAAAACTGTTTTTT. Translation gives CASSIGRINEKLFF. This chain connects TRBV19 to TRBJ1-4; no clear D gene. V lost 3 bases and J 4 bases, leaving 9 bases between the germline ends. Germline V lookup: CDR1 LNHDA, CDR2 SQIVND (reference sequence). The CDR3 runs 14 residues.

The chain has TRBV20-1 and TRBJ1-2, with D perhaps matching TRBD1 (6 bases). This CDR3 is 12 amino acids long. Trimming pared 7 bases from V and 7 bases from J, leaving 16 bases between. The germline gives CDR1 DFQATT, CDR2 SNEGSKA (reference sequence). The CDR3 DNA follows: TGCAGTGTAAACCCGAGGGGGTCTGGCTACACCTTC. This sequence encodes CSVNPRGSGYTF.

Comment on this clonotype: Here the CDR3 omits its conserved ending phenylalanine or tryptophan, so a read error is the likely source. The limits of the CDR3 on the DNA are not certain, so only TCRdb's listed CDR3 is given. The genes are TRBV7-9 and TRBJ2-3; TRBD2 was called by the table and not checked on the DNA. CDR1 and CDR2 from the germline V gene are SEHNR and FQNEAQ (reference sequence). The length of the CDR3 is 12 amino acids, counting both ends. CDR3: CASSLASGVAGV.

The chain employs TRBV14 and TRBJ2-2; TRBD2 is a possible D gene (5 bases). The CDR3 spans 17 residues. The ends were cut back, 4 bases at V and 0 bases at J, with 15 bases in the middle. The V gene's germline CDR1 is SGHDN and CDR2 FVKESK. The CDR3 here is CASSRVGGLSNTGELFF. CDR3 sequence (DNA): TGTGCCAGCAGCCGAGTGGGTGGACTCTCGAACACCGGGGAGCTGTTTTTT.

V and J are TRBV7-9 and TRBJ2-7; 8 bases align to TRBD1. Germline values: CDR1 SEHNR, CDR2 FQNEAQ (reference sequence). The CDR3 consists of 16 residues. Germline trimming cut 2 bases from V and 2 bases from J; bases unmatched to any gene: 8. CDR3 region: CASSLSRGTGAYEQYF. CDR3 DNA: TGTGCCAGCAGCTTAAGCAGGGGGACAGGCGCCTACGAGCAGTACTTC.

This rearrangement joins TRBV5-1 to TRBJ1-6, with D possibly TRBD1 on 5 matching bases. Germline-derived CDR1 and CDR2 are SGHRS and YFSETQ. The V and J ends lost 4 bases and 10 bases respectively, with 21 bases between them. The CDR3 sequence is 16 residues long. CDR3 protein: CASSIIPGPRDSPLHF. In nucleotides, the CDR3 is TGCGCCAGCAGCATCATTCCCGGGCCCCGGGACTCACCCCTCCACTTT.

The genes are TRBV27 and TRBJ2-6, with 8 bases identical to TRBD1. The CDR3 consists of 20 residues. Germline CDR1 is MNHEY and CDR2 is SMNVEV (reference sequence). The V segment lost 6 bases and the J segment 2 bases; nucleotides outside the gene matches: 18. The CDR3 loop reads CASSLQGAGSVKPGANVLTF. In DNA, the CDR3 is TGTGCCAGCAGCCTGCAGGGGGCTGGGTCGGTGAAGCCTGGGGCCAACGTCCTGACTTTC.

This clonotype showed up just once. This chain connects TRBV19 to TRBJ1-3; D ambiguous. Deletions cut 4 bases from V and 9 bases from J, with 10 bases between. The CDR3 consists of 12 residues. The germline CDR1 and CDR2 sequences are LNHDA and SQIVND (reference sequence). The CDR3 loop is CASSTSARTIYF. Here the CDR3 DNA reads TGTGCCAGTAGTACCAGCGCCCGCACCATATATTTT.

The chain joins TRBV29-1 to TRBJ1-1, with TRBD1 identical over 7 bases. The CDR3 has 13 residues. Trimming at V came to 4 bases and at J to 8 bases, leaving 10 bases not matched to a gene. Germline V CDR1 and CDR2: SQVTM, ANQGSEA. The CDR3 is CSVAGQYPLEAFF. As DNA, the CDR3 is TGCAGCGTTGCGGGACAGTACCCGCTCGAAGCTTTCTTT.

This chain joins TRBV5-6 and TRBJ2-1; no definite D call. Germline CDR1 SGHDT, CDR2 YYEEEE. The length of the CDR3 is 13 residues. Deletions cut 5 bases from V and 7 bases from J, with 13 bases between. In DNA form, the CDR3 reads TGTGCCAGCAGAACCACGTTCAGGAATGAGCAGTTCTTC. It codes for CASRTTFRNEQFF. The entire variable domain, with the rest obtained from reference TRBV5-6 and TRBJ2-1, is as follows: DAGVTQSPTHLIKTRGQQVTLRCSPKSGHDTVSWYQQALGQGPQFIFQYYEEEERQRGNFPDRFSGHQFPNYSSELNVNALLLGDSALYLCASRTTFRNEQFFGPGTRLTVL.

The chain carries TRBV2 and TRBJ2-4, with a possible D match to TRBD2 (5 bases). Trimming took 4 bases from V and 6 from J, leaving 10 bases between them. The germline V gene encodes CDR1 SNHLY and CDR2 FYNNEI. The CDR3 contains 13 residues. CDR3: CASSAGEVNIQYF. The CDR3 coding sequence is TGTGCCAGCAGTGCCGGGGAAGTAAACATTCAGTACTTC.

The chain joins TRBV6-6 to TRBJ1-2; D remains ambiguous. Germline CDR1 reads MNHNY; CDR2 reads SVGAGI (reference sequence). Trimming pared 0 bases from V and 2 bases from J, leaving 13 bases between. The CDR3 totals 16 residues. For the CDR3, the DNA is TGTGCCAGCAGTTACTCAAGCCGGGATACAAACTATGGCTACACCTTC. It codes for CASSYSSRDTNYGYTF.

J is TRBJ2-5 and V is TRBV20-1; D is possibly TRBD1 or TRBD2 (6 bases each). Deletions cut 0 bases from V and 9 bases from J, with 14 bases between. Germline V CDR1 and CDR2: DFQATT, SNEGSKA (reference sequence). This CDR3 has 13 residues. DNA for the CDR3: TGCAGTGCTAGAGATATGGTGGAGGGGGCCCAGTACTTC. It is translated as CSARDMVEGAQYF.

The CDR3 reads CSVSGPYEQYF. The CDR3 nucleotides are TGCAGTGTTAGCGGACCGTACGAGCAGTACTTC. This chain links TRBV20-1 with TRBJ2-7, with D possibly being TRBD2 (6 bases). Germline CDR1 and CDR2: DFQATT and SNEGSKA (reference sequence). There are 11 residues in the CDR3. V was pared by 7 bases and J by 4 bases, with 11 bases between.

This chain joins TRBV29-1 and TRBJ1-1; 7 positions match TRBD1. Germline lookup yields CDR1 SQVTM and CDR2 ANQGSEA. The CDR3 is 15 amino acids. The V segment lost 6 bases and the J segment 6 bases; nucleotides outside the gene matches: 16. Here the CDR3 DNA reads TGCAGCGTCTCCGCCGGATCCAGGGGGTCCGCTGAAGCTTTCTTT. Translation gives CSVSAGSRGSAEAFF.

V usage is TRBV10-3 and J usage is TRBJ2-1; 15 bases line up with TRBD2. Germline V CDR1 and CDR2: ENHRY, SYGVKD. The J segment lost 0 bases and the V segment lost 6 bases, leaving 6 bases of the junction unmatched. The CDR3 has 18 residues. The CDR3 nucleotides are TGTGCCATCAGCCCGGGACTAGCGGGGGGAAGCTCCTACAATGAGCAGTTCTTC. Protein sequence: CAISPGLAGGSSYNEQFF.

This clonotype was counted once. The chain uses TRBV20-1 and TRBJ1-1, with TRBD1 as a possible D gene (5 bases). Between the trimmed V and J ends, which lost 1 base and 5 bases, there was a span of 17 bases. Germline V lookup: CDR1 DFQATT, CDR2 SNEGSKA (reference sequence). This CDR3 contains 15 residues. This CDR3 is CSARGGGGDWTEAFF. As DNA, the CDR3 is TGCAGTGCTAGAGGGGGAGGAGGGGATTGGACTGAAGCTTTCTTT.

The chain carries TRBV5-1 and TRBJ2-1; 9 bases agree with TRBD2. J was trimmed by 7 bases and V by 1 base; bases with no gene match: 6. Germline-derived CDR1 and CDR2 are SGHRS and YFSETQ. There are 15 residues in the CDR3. CDR3 DNA: TGCGCCAGCAGCTTGAGGCGGGGGGGCGGAAATGAGCAGTTCTTC. Amino acids: CASSLRRGGGNEQFF.

V usage is TRBV9 and J usage is TRBJ2-5, with D unresolved. Trimming stripped 0 bases from V and 2 bases from J, with 11 bases between. From germline, CDR1 is SGDLS and CDR2 YYNGEE. This CDR3 region has 15 residues. CDR3 in DNA: TGTGCCAGCAGCGTAGATCTTCGGGTGCAAGAGACCCAGTACTTC. This encodes CASSVDLRVQETQYF.

This chain connects TRBV20-1 to TRBJ2-5, with 9 bases matching TRBD2. CDR1 and CDR2 (germline): DFQATT, SNEGSKA (reference sequence). The V segment lost 3 bases and the J segment 9 bases; nucleotides outside the gene matches: 23. CDR3 size: 18 residues. CDR3 protein: CSARKWELAGRGGKSQYF. DNA for the CDR3: TGCAGTGCTAGGAAGTGGGAGCTAGCGGGACGAGGGGGGAAGTCCCAGTACTTC.

The V gene is TRBV20-1, the J gene TRBJ1-1; maybe TRBD1 (6 bases). Trimming cost V 2 bases and J 5 bases, with 12 bases left between them. The CDR3 runs 13 residues. Germline CDR1 is DFQATT and CDR2 is SNEGSKA (reference sequence). Here the CDR3 reads CSARQGPGTEAFF. DNA of the CDR3: TGCAGTGCTAGACAGGGGCCTGGGACTGAAGCTTTCTTT.

The chain carries TRBV5-1 and TRBJ1-2, with 8 bases lining up with TRBD1. The CDR3 is made up of 16 amino acids. The ends lost 4 bases at V and 5 bases at J; junction bases unmatched: 13. In germline, CDR1 is SGHRS, CDR2 YFSETQ. CDR3 DNA sequence: TGCGCCAGCAGCGGCCAACCCACAGGGGGTAGTTATGGCTACACCTTC. Residues: CASSGQPTGGSYGYTF. The complete variable domain, with remaining parts taken from reference TRBV5-1 and TRBJ1-2, reads KAGVTQTPRYLIKTRGQQVTLSCSPISGHRSVSWYQQTPGQGLQFLFEYFSETQRNKGNFPGRFSGRQFSNSRSEMNVSTLELGDSALYLCASSGQPTGGSYGYTFGSGTRLTVV.

The chain employs TRBV5-1 and TRBJ2-3; D is uncertain. This CDR3 contains 14 residues. Germline V lookup: CDR1 SGHRS, CDR2 YFSETQ. Trimming took off 9 bases at V and 2 bases at J, with 16 bases between the two ends. The CDR3 bases are TGCGCCACCACCCGTGGCAGCGCCACAGATACGCAGTATTTT. It is translated as CATTRGSATDTQYF.